Below, 19 T cell receptor beta chains from the same sample are listed, as sequenced in a study of spatial heterogeneity in lung cancer. TCRdb re-called the 5' RACE reads through MiXCR, storing one row per CDR3 protein. The sample lists around 60,000 distinct CDR3 sequences, about 8% occurring once. Time point of the sample: sample taken at primary tumor resection. Whole RNA obtained from tumor, nontumor lung or frozen PBMC underwent sequencing without sorting. The starting material was PBMCs, obtained at surgery. The receptors stem from a female donor with early-stage non-small cell lung cancer.

This clonotype appeared a few times. The genes are TRBV4-2 and TRBJ1-2, with a possible D match to TRBD1 (5 bases). This CDR3 is built from 13 residues. Trimming cost V 3 bases and J 7 bases, with 12 bases left between them. CDR1 and CDR2 (germline): LGHNA, YNFKEQ. The CDR3 region has the DNA TGTGCCAGCAGCCATGAAGGGGTTATTGGCTACACCTTC. Amino acids: CASSHEGVIGYTF.

This clonotype was seen only a few times. V gene TRBV10-3 combines with J gene TRBJ2-2; the D gene is possibly TRBD2 (6 bases). CDR3 length: 13 amino acids. Germline CDR1 ENHRY, CDR2 SYGVKD. V shed 6 bases and J shed 4 bases, with 9 bases lying between them. The CDR3, as DNA: TGTGCCATCAGCCAGGAGGGCACCGGGGAGCTGTTTTTT. Encoded protein: CAISQEGTGELFF.

This chain uses TRBV5-1 with TRBJ2-3; the match to TRBD2 covers 13 bases. The CDR3 contains 17 residues. Germline CDR1 and CDR2: SGHRS and YFSETQ. J gave up 4 bases and V 4 bases, and 9 bases lay outside the gene matches. CDR3 region: CASSPRQLAGGSDTQYF. CDR3 bases: TGCGCCAGCAGCCCGAGACAACTAGCGGGGGGGTCAGATACGCAGTATTTT.

This clonotype was seen more than once but under ten times. The chain recombines TRBV11-3 with TRBJ2-7, with 13 positions matching TRBD2. The length of the CDR3 is 17 residues. V lost 1 base, J lost 6 bases, and 9 bases stayed unmatched. From germline, CDR1 is SGHNT and CDR2 YENEEA. The CDR3 reads CASSLVGLAGKGGEQYF. The CDR3 DNA reads as TGTGCCAGCAGCTTAGTGGGACTAGCGGGAAAGGGTGGCGAGCAGTACTTC.

There are many counts of this clonotype. The chain is built from TRBV6-6 and TRBJ1-6, with D hard to call. V was shortened by 6 bases and J by 9 bases, with 9 bases between the two germline ends. Germline lookup yields CDR1 MNHNY and CDR2 SVGAGI (reference sequence). CDR3 length equals 12 residues. The CDR3 reads CASRLEVSPLHF. CDR3 sequence (DNA): TGTGCCAGCAGACTTGAGGTTTCACCCCTCCACTTT.

The chain recombines TRBV28 with TRBJ2-5; 8 nucleotides match TRBD2. CDR1 and CDR2 from the germline V gene are MDHEN and SYDVKM. The CDR3 is made up of 14 amino acids. After removal of 6 bases from V and 4 bases from J, the junction contained 7 bases not matched to a gene. DNA of the CDR3: TGTGCCAGCAGCCGCCTCCTAGCGGGAGAGACCCAGTACTTC. Protein sequence: CASSRLLAGETQYF.

V usage is TRBV19 and J usage is TRBJ2-1; tentatively, D is TRBD2 (7 bases). This CDR3 is 14 amino acids long. The V and J ends lost 7 bases and 11 bases respectively, with 21 bases between them. CDR1 and CDR2 from the germline V gene are LNHDA and SQIVND (reference sequence). Here the CDR3 reads CASMGGALGLKQFF. The CDR3 bases are TGTGCCAGTATGGGGGGGGCCTTAGGACTAAAGCAGTTCTTC.

This clonotype was picked up many times. This chain uses TRBV4-1 with TRBJ2-7, with 7 bases identical to TRBD1. CDR1 is MGHRA and CDR2 is YSYEKL in the germline V gene. This CDR3 is 15 amino acids long. The junction had 6 bases not matched to a gene; V was cut back by 1 base and J by 3 bases. The CDR3 DNA sequence: TGCGCCAGCAGCCAAGGGACAGGCGGACTCTACGAGCAGTACGTC. This gives the protein CASSQGTGGLYEQYV.

This clonotype was seen many times. The rearrangement uses TRBV5-1 and TRBJ2-2; D is possibly TRBD2 (5 bases). Germline lookup yields CDR1 SGHRS and CDR2 YFSETQ. Deletions cut 0 bases from V and 4 bases from J, with 7 bases between. The CDR3 consists of 14 residues. The CDR3 sequence is CASSLGGGTGELFF. The CDR3 region has the DNA TGCGCCAGCAGCTTGGGAGGAGGCACCGGGGAGCTGTTTTTT.

This clonotype was detected only a few times. The rearrangement uses TRBV5-1 and TRBJ2-6, with 9 bases identical to TRBD2. V was clipped by 0 bases and J by 0 bases; unmatched bases: 4. The length of the CDR3 is 18 residues. Germline assignment: CDR1 SGHRS and CDR2 YFSETQ. The CDR3 region has the DNA TGCGCCAGCAGCTTGGGCGGGACTAGCCGCTCTGGGGCCAACGTCCTGACTTTC. It encodes CASSLGGTSRSGANVLTF.

This clonotype was counted only a few times. The V gene is TRBV6-5, the J gene TRBJ1-1; no clear D gene. CDR3 length: 14 amino acids. Trimming stripped 2 bases from V and 6 bases from J, with 13 bases between. CDR1 and CDR2 (germline): MNHEY, SVGAGI. Here the CDR3 reads CASSYGVRKSEAFF. As DNA, the CDR3 is TGTGCCAGCAGTTACGGGGTCCGGAAGTCTGAAGCTTTCTTT.

This CDR3 reads CASSRTSGTYEQYF. Written as DNA, the CDR3 is TGTGCCAGCAGCCGGACTAGCGGGACCTACGAGCAGTACTTC. V gene TRBV5-4 combines with J gene TRBJ2-7; 12 bases line up with TRBD2. V shed 4 bases and J 2 bases; nucleotides not matched to a gene: 1. This CDR3 is 14 amino acids long. Per germline, CDR1 SGHNT and CDR2 YYREEE (reference sequence). The full variable domain, completed using reference TRBV5-4 and TRBJ2-7, is ETGVTQSPTHLIKTRGQQVTLRCSSQSGHNTVSWYQQALGQGPQFIFQYYREEENGRGNFPPRFSGLQFPNYSSELNVNALELDDSALYLCASSRTSGTYEQYFGPGTRLTVT.

This clonotype was found a few times. The chain has TRBV4-1 and TRBJ2-3; 13 bases are a match to TRBD2. The V segment lost 2 bases and the J segment 5 bases; nucleotides outside the gene matches: 4. The CDR3 extends over 16 amino acids. CDR1 and CDR2 (germline): MGHRA, YSYEKL. CDR3 region: CASSQSGLAGKDTQYF. The CDR3 coding sequence is TGCGCCAGCAGCCAATCGGGACTAGCGGGGAAAGATACGCAGTATTTT.

This clonotype was detected a few times. CDR3 region: CASSPTGVTEAFF. The CDR3 DNA follows: TGTGCCAGCAGTCCGACAGGGGTGACTGAAGCTTTCTTT. This chain links TRBV3-1 with TRBJ1-1; 8 bases align to TRBD1. The CDR3 totals 13 residues. Trimming at V came to 6 bases and at J to 5 bases, leaving 5 bases not matched to a gene. CDR1 LGHDT and CDR2 YNNKEL come from the germline V gene (reference sequence). The full variable domain, completed using reference TRBV3-1 and TRBJ1-1, is DTAVSQTPKYLVTQMGNDKSIKCEQNLGHDTMYWYKQDSKKFLKIMFSYNNKELIINETVPNRFSPKSPDKAHLNLHINSLELGDSAVYFCASSPTGVTEAFFGQGTRLTVV.

The chain employs TRBV2 and TRBJ2-2; D is uncertain. The CDR3 is 15 amino acids. CDR1 is SNHLY and CDR2 is FYNNEI in the germline V gene. V lost 7 bases, J lost 2 bases, and 14 bases lay in between. The CDR3 protein is CASTEADANTGELFF. For the CDR3, the DNA is TGTGCCAGCACCGAAGCCGATGCCAACACCGGGGAGCTGTTTTTT.

This clonotype was counted only a few times. The rearrangement joins TRBV7-6 to TRBJ2-1, with TRBD2 identical over 8 bases. The CDR3 spans 15 residues. V shed 4 bases and J 9 bases; nucleotides not matched to a gene: 11. Germline CDR1 reads SGHVS; CDR2 reads FNYEAQ. The CDR3 protein is CASSSQRGPAGEQFF. The DNA for the CDR3 is TGTGCCAGCAGCTCCCAGCGGGGGCCCGCGGGTGAGCAGTTCTTC.

This clonotype was seen repeatedly, ten times or more. The gene calls are TRBV4-1 and TRBJ2-3; D is uncertain. The CDR3 spans 17 residues. Germline V gene data show CDR1 as MGHRA and CDR2 as YSYEKL. Trimming pared 0 bases from V and 4 bases from J, leaving 17 bases between. CDR3: CASSQERGNGLPDTQYF. CDR3 DNA: TGCGCCAGCAGCCAAGAAAGAGGAAACGGGTTGCCAGATACGCAGTATTTT.

This clonotype was found many times. The chain has TRBV9 and TRBJ1-1; 9 bases are shared with TRBD1. CDR3 length equals 15 residues. Germline V lookup: CDR1 SGDLS, CDR2 YYNGEE. The trim removed 3 bases at V and 2 bases at J, leaving 5 bases unmatched. The CDR3 here is CASSEGQGANTEAFF. The DNA for the CDR3 is TGTGCCAGCAGCGAGGGACAGGGCGCTAACACTGAAGCTTTCTTT.

This clonotype was seen at least ten times. This sequence joins TRBV27 and TRBJ2-7; 10 positions match TRBD2. The CDR3 consists of 16 residues. V lost 2 bases, J lost 1 base, and 5 bases stayed unmatched. The germline V gene encodes CDR1 MNHEY and CDR2 SMNVEV (reference sequence). In nucleotides, the CDR3 is TGTGCCAGCAGTTTACAACCTAGCGGGAGATCCTACGAGCAGTACTTC. Its translation is CASSLQPSGRSYEQYF.